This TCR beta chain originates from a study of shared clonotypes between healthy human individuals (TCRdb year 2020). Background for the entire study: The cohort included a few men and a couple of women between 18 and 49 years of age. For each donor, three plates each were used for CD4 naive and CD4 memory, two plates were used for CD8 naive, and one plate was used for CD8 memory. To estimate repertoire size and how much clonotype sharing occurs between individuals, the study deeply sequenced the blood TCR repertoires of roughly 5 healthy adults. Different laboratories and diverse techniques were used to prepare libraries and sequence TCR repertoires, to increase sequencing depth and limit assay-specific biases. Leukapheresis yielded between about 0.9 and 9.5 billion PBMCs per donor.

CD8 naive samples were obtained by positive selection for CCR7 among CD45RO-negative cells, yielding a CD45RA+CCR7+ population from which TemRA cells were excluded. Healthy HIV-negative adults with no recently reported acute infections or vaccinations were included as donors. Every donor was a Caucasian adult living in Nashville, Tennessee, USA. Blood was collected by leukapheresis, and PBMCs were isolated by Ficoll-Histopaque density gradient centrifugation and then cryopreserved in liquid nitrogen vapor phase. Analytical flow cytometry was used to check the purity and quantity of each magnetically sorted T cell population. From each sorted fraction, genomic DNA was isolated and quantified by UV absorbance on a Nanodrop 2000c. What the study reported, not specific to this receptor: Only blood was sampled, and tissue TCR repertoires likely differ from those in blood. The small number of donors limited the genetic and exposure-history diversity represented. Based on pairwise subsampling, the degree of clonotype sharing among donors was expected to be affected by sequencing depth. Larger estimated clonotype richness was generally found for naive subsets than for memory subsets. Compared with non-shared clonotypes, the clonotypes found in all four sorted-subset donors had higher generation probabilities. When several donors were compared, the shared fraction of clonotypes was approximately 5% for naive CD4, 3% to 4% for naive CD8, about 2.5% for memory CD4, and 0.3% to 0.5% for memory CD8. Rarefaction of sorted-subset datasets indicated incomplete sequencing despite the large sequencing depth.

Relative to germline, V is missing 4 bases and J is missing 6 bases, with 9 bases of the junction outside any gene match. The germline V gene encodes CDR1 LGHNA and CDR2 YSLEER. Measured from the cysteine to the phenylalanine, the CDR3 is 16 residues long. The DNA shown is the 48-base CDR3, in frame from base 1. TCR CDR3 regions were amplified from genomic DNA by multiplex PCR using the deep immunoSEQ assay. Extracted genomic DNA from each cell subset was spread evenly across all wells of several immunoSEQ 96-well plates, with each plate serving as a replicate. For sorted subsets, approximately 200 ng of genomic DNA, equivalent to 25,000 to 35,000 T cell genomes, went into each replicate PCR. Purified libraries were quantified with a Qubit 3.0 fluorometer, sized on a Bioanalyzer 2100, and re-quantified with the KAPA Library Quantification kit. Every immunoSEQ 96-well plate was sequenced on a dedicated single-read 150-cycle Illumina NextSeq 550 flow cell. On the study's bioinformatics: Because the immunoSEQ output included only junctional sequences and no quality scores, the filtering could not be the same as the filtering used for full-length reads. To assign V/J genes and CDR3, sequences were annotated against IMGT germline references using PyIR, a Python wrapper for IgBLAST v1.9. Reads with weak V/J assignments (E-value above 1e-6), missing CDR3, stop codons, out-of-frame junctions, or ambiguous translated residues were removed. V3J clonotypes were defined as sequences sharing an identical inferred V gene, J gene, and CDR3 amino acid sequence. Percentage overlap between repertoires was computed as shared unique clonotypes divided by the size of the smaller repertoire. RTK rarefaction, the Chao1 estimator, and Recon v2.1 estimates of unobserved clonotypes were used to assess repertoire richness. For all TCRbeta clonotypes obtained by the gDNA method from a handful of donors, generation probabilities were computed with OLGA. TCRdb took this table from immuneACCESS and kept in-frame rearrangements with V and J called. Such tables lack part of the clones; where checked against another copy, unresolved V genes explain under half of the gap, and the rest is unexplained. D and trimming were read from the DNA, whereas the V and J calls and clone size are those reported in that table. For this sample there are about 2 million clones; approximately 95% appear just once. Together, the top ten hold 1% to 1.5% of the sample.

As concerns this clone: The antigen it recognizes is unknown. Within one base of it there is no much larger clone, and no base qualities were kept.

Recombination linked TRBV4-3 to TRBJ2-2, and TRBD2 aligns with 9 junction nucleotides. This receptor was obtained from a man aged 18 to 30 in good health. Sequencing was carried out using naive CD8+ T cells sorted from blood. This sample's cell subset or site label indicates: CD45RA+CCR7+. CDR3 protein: CASSPFSGSPAGELFF. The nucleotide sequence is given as TGCGCCAGCAGCCCCTTTAGCGGGAGCCCGGCCGGGGAGCTGTTTTTT.